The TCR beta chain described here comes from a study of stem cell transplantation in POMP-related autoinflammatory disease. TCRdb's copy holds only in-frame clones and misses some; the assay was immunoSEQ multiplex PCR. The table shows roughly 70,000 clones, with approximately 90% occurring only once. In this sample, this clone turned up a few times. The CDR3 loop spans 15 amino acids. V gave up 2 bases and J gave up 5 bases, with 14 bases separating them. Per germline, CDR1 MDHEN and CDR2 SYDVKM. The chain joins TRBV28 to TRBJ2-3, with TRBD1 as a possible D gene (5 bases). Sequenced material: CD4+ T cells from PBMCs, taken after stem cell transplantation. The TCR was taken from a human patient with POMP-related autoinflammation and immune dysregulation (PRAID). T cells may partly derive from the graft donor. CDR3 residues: CASSLAQGGGDTQYF. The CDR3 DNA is TGTGCCAGCAGTTTAGCGCAGGGCGGTGGAGATACGCAGTATTTT.